This TCR beta chain was found in a study of blood T cell repertoires in COVID-19. Study as a whole: From the United States, Italy and Spain came samples of acute and convalescent COVID-19.

The repertoire was sequenced with immunoSEQ multiplex PCR; TCRdb's copy has only in-frame clones and lacks some. The sample comprises tens of thousands of clones, about 85% of which are singletons, and 9.5% to 15% rests with the top ten. The germline V gene has CDR1 KGHSY and CDR2 FQNENV. The V end was cut by 2 bases, the J end by 0 bases, with 6 bases between. The CDR3 extends over 14 amino acids. The chain couples TRBV16 to TRBJ2-3; D is ambiguous. Sequenced material: peripheral blood. The source is a human donor in a cohort sampled during active COVID-19. CDR3 loop: CASSQDSSTDTQYF. The DNA of the CDR3 is TGTGCCAGCAGCCAAGACTCCAGCACAGATACGCAGTATTTT.